Sequencing of this T cell receptor (beta chain) was carried out in a study of lymphopenia after photon versus proton radiotherapy. Note on this clone: Its antigen is not known.

Sequencing used immunoSEQ multiplex PCR; TCRdb keeps in-frame clones, though not all of them. In the table there are fewer than 40,000 clones, 94% of which are singletons. Study observations and caveats: Photon-treated patients lost naive T cells and TCR diversity; proton-treated stayed stable. In patients who died, overall survival fell as post-nadir TCR diversity dropped more. After the lymphocyte nadir, photon-treated repertoires showed oligoclonal expansion, especially of CD8+ Temra cells.

Germline values: CDR1 MNHNS, CDR2 SASEGT. The CDR3 covers 14 residues. V lost 7 bases, J lost 7 bases, and 16 bases lay in between. The sample here was peripheral blood, taken from a patient treated with photon-based radiotherapy. The receptor was isolated from a woman aged 45-59 years with cholangiocarcinoma. This chain joins TRBV6-1 and TRBJ1-4; tentatively, D is TRBD1 (6 bases). CDR3 coding DNA: TGTGCCAGCACCCTGGGGGGCGTCGGTGAAAAACTGTTTTTT. Translated: CASTLGGVGEKLFF.